This TCR beta chain emerged from a study of T cell responses to AZD1222 COVID-19 vaccine. Regarding the study as a whole: Spike regions recognized by vaccine-associated CD4 TCRs spanned the protein, led by 160-218 and 743-854. Donors were mostly white British, more females; clonal diversity possibly underestimated.

It was second doses at about 4 or about 12 weeks that were pooled. Here immunoSEQ multiplex PCR was the method, and the copy in TCRdb shows in-frame clones only, minus some. This sample has 110,000 or so clones, with 88% found just once. Per the germline V gene, CDR1 is MNHNS and CDR2 is SASEGT. V lost 4 bases to trimming and J lost 1 base; unmatched junction nucleotides: 7. CDR3 size: 16 residues. This clone came up once. Its antigen is undetermined. Sequencing used peripheral blood, obtained 28 days after the second AZD1222 dose. This chain joins TRBV6-1 and TRBJ2-1, with 7 bases matching TRBD1. This receptor was identified in an adult who received the AZD1222 COVID-19 vaccine. In DNA, the CDR3 is TGTGCCAGCAGTGCAGCAGAGGGGGCTTCCTACAATGAGCAGTTCTTC. Translated: CASSAAEGASYNEQFF.